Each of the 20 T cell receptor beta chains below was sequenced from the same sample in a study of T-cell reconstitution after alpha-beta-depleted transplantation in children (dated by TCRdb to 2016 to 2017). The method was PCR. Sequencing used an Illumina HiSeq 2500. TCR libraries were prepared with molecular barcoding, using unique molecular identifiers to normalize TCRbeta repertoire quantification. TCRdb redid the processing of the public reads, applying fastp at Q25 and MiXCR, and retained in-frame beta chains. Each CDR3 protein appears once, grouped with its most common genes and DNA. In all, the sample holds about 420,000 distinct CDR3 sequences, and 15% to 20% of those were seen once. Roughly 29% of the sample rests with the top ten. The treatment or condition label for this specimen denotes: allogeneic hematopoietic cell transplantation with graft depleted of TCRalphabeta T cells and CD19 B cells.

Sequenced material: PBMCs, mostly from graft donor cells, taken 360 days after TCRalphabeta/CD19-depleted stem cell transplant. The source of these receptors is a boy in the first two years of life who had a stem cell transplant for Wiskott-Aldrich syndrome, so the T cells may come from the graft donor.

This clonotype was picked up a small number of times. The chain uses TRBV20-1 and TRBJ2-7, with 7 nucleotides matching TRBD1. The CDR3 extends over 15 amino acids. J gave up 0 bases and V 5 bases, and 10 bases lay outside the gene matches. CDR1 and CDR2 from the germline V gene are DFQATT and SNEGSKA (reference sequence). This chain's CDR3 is CSAATRQGRSYEQYF. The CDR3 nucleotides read TGCAGTGCTGCTACCCGACAGGGCCGCTCCTACGAGCAGTACTTC.

CDR3 nucleotide sequence: TGTGCCAGCAGGCCCGCCCGGGACAGGAACAATCAGCCCCAGCATTTT. This gives the protein CASRPARDRNNQPQHF. J is TRBJ1-5 and V is TRBV6-2 or TRBV6-3, with 8 bases identical to TRBD1. Germline CDR1 reads MNHEY; CDR2 reads SVGEGT. V was clipped by 6 bases and J by 3 bases; unmatched bases: 10. The CDR3 is 16 amino acids.

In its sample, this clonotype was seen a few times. CDR3 residues: CSADGPPARFF. The CDR3 nucleotides are TGCAGTGCCGATGGGCCTCCTGCTCGGTTCTTC. This chain connects TRBV20-1 to TRBJ2-1; D not resolved. The CDR3 is made up of 11 amino acids. The germline V gene encodes CDR1 DFQATT and CDR2 SNEGSKA (reference sequence). The germline V and J ends were trimmed by 6 bases and 15 bases, with 18 bases remaining between them.

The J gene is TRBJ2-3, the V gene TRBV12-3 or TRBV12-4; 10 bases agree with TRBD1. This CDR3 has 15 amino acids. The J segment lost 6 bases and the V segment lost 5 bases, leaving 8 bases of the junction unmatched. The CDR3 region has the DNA TGTGCCAGCAGTCACCGGGACAGGGGAACGGATACGCAGTATTTT. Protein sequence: CASSHRDRGTDTQYF.

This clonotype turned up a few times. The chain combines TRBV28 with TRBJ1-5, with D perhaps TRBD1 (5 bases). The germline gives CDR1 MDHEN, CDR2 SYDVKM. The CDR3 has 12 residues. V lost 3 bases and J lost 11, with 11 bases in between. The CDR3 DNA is TGTGCCAGCAGTTTTAGGACATCTGCCCAGCATTTT. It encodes CASSFRTSAQHF.

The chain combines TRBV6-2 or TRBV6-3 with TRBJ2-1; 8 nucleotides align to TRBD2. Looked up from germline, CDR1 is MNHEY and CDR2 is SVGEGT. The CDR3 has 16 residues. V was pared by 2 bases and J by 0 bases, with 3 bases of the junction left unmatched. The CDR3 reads CASSYLSGSSYNEQFF. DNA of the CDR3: TGTGCCAGCAGTTACCTGAGCGGGAGCTCCTACAATGAGCAGTTCTTC.

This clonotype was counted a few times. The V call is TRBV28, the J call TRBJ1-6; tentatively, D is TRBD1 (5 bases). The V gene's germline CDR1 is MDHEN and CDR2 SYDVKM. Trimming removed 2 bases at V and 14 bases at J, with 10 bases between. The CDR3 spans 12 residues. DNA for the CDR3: TGTGCCAGCAGTTTACCTAGGGGCACCCTCCACTTT. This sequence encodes CASSLPRGTLHF.

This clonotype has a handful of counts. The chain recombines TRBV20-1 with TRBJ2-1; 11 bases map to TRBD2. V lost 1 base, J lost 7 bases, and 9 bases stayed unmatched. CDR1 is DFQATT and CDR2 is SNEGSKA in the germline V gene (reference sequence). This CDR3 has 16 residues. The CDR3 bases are TGCAGTGCTAGAGTCGCTGGCCTAGCGGGAGGTAATGAGCAGTTCTTC. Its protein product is CSARVAGLAGGNEQFF.

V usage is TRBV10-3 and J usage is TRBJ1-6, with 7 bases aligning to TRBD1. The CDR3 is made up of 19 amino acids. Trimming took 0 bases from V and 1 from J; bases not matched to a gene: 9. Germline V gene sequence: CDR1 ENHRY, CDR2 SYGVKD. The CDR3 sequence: CAISESEQGPLSYNSPLHF. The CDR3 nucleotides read TGTGCCATCAGTGAGTCGGAACAGGGGCCCTTGTCCTATAATTCACCCCTCCACTTT.

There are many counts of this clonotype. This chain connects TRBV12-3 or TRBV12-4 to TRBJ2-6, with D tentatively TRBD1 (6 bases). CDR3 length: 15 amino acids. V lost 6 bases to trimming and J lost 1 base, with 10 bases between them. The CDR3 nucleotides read TGTGCCAGCAGACAAGGGGGATCTGGGGCCAACGTCCTGACTTTC. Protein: CASRQGGSGANVLTF.

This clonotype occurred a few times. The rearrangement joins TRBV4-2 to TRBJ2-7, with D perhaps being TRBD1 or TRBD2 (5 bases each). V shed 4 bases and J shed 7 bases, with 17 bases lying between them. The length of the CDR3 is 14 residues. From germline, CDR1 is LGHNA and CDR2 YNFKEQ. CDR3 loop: CASSPGRTPGEQYF. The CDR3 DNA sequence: TGTGCCAGCAGCCCGGGACGGACGCCTGGGGAGCAGTACTTC.

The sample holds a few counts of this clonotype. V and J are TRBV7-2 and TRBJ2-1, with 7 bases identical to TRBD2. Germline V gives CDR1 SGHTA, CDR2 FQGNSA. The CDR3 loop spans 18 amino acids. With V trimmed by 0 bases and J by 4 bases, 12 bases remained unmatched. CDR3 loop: CASSLAMLAGRTYNEQFF. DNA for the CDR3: TGTGCCAGCAGCTTAGCAATGTTAGCGGGTCGAACGTACAATGAGCAGTTCTTC.

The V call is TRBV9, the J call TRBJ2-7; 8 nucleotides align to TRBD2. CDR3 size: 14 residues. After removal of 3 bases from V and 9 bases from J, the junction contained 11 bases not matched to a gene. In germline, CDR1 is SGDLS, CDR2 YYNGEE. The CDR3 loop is CASSEPGLGASQYF. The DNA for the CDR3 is TGTGCCAGCAGCGAACCGGGACTAGGGGCGTCGCAGTACTTC. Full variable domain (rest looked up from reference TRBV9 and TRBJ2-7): DSGVTQTPKHLITATGQRVTLRCSPRSGDLSVYWYQQSLDQGLQFLIQYYNGEERAKGNILERFSAQQFPDLHSELNLSSLELGDSALYFCASSEPGLGASQYFGPGTRLTVT.

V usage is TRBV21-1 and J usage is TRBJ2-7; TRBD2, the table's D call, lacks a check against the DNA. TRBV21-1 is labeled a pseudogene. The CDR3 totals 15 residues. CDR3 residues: CASSKAGGTRYEQYF. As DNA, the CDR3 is TGTGCCAGCAGCAAAGCGGGAGGGACCCGCTACGAGCAGTACTTC.

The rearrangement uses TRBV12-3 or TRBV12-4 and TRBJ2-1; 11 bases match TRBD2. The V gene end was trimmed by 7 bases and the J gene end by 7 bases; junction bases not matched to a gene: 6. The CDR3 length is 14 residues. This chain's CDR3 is CASNLAGGENEQFF. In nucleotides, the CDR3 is TGTGCCAGCAACTTAGCGGGAGGGGAGAATGAGCAGTTCTTC.

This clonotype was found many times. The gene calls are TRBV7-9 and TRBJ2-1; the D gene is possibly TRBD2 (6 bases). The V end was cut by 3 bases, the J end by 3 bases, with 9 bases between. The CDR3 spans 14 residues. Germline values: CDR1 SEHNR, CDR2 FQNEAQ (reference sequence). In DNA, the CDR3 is TGTGCCAGCAGCTTTAGCGGAATCTACAATGAGCAGTTCTTC. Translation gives CASSFSGIYNEQFF.

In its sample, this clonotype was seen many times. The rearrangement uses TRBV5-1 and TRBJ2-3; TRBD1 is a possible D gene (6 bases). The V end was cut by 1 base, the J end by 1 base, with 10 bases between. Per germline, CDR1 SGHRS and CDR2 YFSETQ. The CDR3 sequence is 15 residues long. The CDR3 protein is CASSLQGLGTDTQYF. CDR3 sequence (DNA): TGCGCCAGCAGCTTGCAGGGGCTGGGCACAGATACGCAGTATTTT.

CDR3 DNA sequence: TGTGCCATCAAAGGTTCAGGCCCCACAGATACGCAGTATTTT. As protein: CAIKGSGPTDTQYF. The rearrangement uses TRBV10-3 and TRBJ2-3; the D is unclear. Trimming cost V 7 bases and J 2 bases, with 13 bases left between them. The CDR3 has 14 amino acids. Looked up from germline, CDR1 is ENHRY and CDR2 is SYGVKD.

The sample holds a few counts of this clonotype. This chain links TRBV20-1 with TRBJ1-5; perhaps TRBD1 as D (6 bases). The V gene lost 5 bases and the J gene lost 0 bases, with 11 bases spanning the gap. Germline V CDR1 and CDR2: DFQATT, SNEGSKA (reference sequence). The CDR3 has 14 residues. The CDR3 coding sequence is TGCAGTGCTGGGGACAAATATAGCAATCAGCCCCAGCATTTT. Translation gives CSAGDKYSNQPQHF.

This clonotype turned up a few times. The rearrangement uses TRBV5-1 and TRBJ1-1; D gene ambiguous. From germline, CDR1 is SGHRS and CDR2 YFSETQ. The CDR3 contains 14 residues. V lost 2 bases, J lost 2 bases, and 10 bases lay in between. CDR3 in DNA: TGCGCCAGCAGCTTCGGGCAGAGAAACACTGAAGCTTTCTTT. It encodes CASSFGQRNTEAFF.